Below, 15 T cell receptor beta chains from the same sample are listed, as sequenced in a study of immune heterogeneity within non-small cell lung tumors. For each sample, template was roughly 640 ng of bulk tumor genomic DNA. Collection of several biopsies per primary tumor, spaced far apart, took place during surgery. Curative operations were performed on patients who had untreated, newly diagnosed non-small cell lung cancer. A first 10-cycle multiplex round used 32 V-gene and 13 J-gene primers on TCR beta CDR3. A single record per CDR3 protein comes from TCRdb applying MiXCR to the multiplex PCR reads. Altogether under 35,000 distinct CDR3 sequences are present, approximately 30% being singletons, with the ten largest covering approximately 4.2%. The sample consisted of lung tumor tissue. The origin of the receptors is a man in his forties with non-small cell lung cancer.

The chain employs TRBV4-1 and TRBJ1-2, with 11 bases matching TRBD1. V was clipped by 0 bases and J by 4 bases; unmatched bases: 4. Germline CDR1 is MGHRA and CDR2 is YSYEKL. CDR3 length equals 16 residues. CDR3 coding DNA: TGCGCCAGCAGCCAAGAGGGGACAGGGGGAGCCTATGGCTACACCTTC. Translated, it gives CASSQEGTGGAYGYTF.

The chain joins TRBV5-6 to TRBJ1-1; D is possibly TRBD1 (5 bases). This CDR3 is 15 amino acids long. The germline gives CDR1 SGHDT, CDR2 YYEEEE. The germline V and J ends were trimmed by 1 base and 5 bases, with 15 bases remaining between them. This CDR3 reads CASSLFVARETEAFF. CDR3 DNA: TGTGCCAGCAGCTTGTTTGTTGCCAGGGAAACTGAAGCTTTCTTT.

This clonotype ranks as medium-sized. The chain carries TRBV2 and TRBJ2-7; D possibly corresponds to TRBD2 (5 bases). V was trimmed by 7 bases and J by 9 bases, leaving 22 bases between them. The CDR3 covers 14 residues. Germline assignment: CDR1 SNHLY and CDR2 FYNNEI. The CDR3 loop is CASTERQSSGRQYF. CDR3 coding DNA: TGTGCCAGCACTGAGCGGCAAAGTAGTGGTAGGCAGTACTTC.

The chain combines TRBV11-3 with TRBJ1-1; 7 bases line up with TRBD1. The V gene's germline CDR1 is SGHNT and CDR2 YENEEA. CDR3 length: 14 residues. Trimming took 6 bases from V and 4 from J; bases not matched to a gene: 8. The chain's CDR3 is CASSFDRVGTEAFF. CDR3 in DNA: TGTGCCAGCAGTTTCGACAGGGTGGGCACTGAAGCTTTCTTT.

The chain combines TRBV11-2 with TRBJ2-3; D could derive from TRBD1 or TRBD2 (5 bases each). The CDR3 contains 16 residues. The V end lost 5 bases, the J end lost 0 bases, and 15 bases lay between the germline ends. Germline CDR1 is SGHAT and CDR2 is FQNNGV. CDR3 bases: TGTGCCAGCAGCGTACGGGACGGAACTAGCACAGATACGCAGTATTTT. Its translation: CASSVRDGTSTDTQYF.

In nucleotides, the CDR3 is TGTGCCTGGAGTGGTGGATTTGGGGATGAGCAGTTCTTC. Encoded protein: CAWSGGFGDEQFF. The chain recombines TRBV30 with TRBJ2-1; D remains unclear. Between the trimmed V and J ends, which lost 1 base and 8 bases, there was a span of 12 bases. Germline V gene lookup returns CDR1 GTSNPN and CDR2 SVGIG (reference sequence). The CDR3 runs 13 residues.

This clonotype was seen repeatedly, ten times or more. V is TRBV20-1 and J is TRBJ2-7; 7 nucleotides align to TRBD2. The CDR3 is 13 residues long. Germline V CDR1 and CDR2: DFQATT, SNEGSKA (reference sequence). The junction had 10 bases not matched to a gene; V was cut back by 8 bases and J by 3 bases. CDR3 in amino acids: CSTTRASGYEQYF. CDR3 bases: TGCAGTACTACCAGGGCTAGCGGCTACGAGCAGTACTTC.

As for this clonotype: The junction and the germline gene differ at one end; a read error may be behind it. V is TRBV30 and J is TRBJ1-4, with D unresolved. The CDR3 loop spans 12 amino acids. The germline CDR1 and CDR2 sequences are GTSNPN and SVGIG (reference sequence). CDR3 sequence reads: CAWSSPGLQMEF. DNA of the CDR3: TGTGCCTGGAGCTCCCCGGGTTTACAGATGGAATTT.

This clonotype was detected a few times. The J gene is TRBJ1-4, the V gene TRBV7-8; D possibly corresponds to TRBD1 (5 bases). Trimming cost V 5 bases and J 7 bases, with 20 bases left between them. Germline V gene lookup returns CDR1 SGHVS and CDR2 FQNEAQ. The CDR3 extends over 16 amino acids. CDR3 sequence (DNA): TGTGCCAGCAGCCTAACCAAGACAGCAGCTTTTGAAAAACTGTTTTTT. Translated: CASSLTKTAAFEKLFF.

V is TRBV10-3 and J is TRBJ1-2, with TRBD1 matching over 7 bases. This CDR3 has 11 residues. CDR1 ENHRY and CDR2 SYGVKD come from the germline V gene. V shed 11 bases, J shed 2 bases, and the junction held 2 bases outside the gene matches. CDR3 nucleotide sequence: TGTGCCGTGGGACAGAACTATGGCTACACCTTC. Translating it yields CAVGQNYGYTF.

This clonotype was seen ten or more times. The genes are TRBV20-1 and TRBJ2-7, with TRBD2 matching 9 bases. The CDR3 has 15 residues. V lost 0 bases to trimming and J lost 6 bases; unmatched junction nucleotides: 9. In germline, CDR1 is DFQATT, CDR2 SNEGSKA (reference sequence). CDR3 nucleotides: TGCAGTGCTAGAGATAGTAGGGGACTAGCTATCGAGCAGTACTTC. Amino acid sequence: CSARDSRGLAIEQYF.

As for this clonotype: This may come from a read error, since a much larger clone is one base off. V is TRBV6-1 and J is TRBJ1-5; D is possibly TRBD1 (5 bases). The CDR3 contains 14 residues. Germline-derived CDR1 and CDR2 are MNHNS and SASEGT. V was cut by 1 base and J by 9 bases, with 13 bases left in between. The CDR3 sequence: CASSEGARGGPQHF. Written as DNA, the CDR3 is TGTGCCAGCAGTGAAGGGGCAAGGGGTGGGCCCCAGCATTTT.

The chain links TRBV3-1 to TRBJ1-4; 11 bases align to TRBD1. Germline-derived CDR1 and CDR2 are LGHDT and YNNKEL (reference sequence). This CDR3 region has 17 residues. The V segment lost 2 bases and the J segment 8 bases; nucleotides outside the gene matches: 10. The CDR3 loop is CASSQRGTGGRGEKLFF. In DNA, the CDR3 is TGTGCCAGCAGCCAACGAGGGACAGGGGGGCGGGGGGAAAAACTGTTTTTT.

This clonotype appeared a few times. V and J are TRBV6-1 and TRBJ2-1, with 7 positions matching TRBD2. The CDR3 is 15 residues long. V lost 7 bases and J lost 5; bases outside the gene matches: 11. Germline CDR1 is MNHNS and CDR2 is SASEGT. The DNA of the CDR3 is TGTGCCAGCAACCAGGGCGGGAGCATCCACAATGAGCAGTTCTTC. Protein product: CASNQGGSIHNEQFF.

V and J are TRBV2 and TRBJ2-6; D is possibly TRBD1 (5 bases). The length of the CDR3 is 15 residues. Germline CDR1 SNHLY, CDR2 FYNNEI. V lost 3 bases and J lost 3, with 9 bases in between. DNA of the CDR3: TGTGCCAGCAGTGAGGACACTGGTGGGGCCAACGTCCTGACTTTC. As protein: CASSEDTGGANVLTF. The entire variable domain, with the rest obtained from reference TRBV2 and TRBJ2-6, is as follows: EPEVTQTPSHQVTQMGQEVILRCVPISNHLYFYWYRQILGQKVEFLVSFYNNEISEKSEIFDDQFSVERPDGSNFTLKIRSTKLEDSAMYFCASSEDTGGANVLTFGAGSRLTVL.